Listed below are T cell receptor beta chains from one sample, sequenced in a study of regulatory T cells in long-lasting Graves disease. TCRdb analysed the multiplex PCR reads with MiXCR anew, one entry per CDR3 protein. This sample has 300,000 or so distinct CDR3 sequences, with about 18% found just once. The sequences come from peripheral blood mononuclear cells (PBMCs), collected when the disease was refractory, from a patient treated with antithyroid drugs. These TCRs come from a female donor with Graves disease. CDR3s include the opening cysteine and the closing phenylalanine or tryptophan. D genes are given only for firm matches. Clone size, where shown, is once, few, many, or a class for clones that have expanded.

TRBV6-1	few	15	TRBJ1-2	NA	CASSPRRQGEYGYTF	TGTGCCAGCAGTCCCCGTCGGCAAGGGGAGTATGGCTACACCTTC
TRBV9	few	17	TRBJ1-1	TRBD1	CASSEGRQGVMNTEAFF	TGTGCCAGCAGTGAGGGGAGACAGGGCGTAATGAACACTGAAGCTTTCTTT
TRBV30	many	15	TRBJ1-5	NA	CAWNLGRLHNQPQHF	TGTGCCTGGAATTTGGGCAGACTTCACAATCAGCCCCAGCATTTT
TRBV29-1	once	11	TRBJ1-2	NA	CSVSGDRGYTF	TGCAGCGTTTCCGGGGACCGGGGCTACACCTTC
TRBV11-2	many	14	TRBJ1-5	NA	CASSQPGVDQPQHF	TGTGCCAGCAGCCAGCCAGGAGTCGATCAGCCCCAGCATTTT
TRBV2	few	12	TRBJ2-7	NA	CASITPSYEQYF	TGTGCCAGCATCACACCGTCCTACGAGCAGTACTTC
TRBV7-2	NA	17	TRBJ1-6	TRBD1	CASSLSVRDSYNSPLHF	TGTGCCAGCAGCTTATCAGTTCGGGACAGTTATAATTCACCCCTCCACTTT
TRBV29-1	many	15	TRBJ1-1	NA	CSVALNPGVNTEAFF	TGCAGCGTTGCCCTGAACCCGGGGGTGAACACTGAAGCTTTCTTT
TRBV30	few	15	TRBJ2-7	TRBD1	CAWSGQGVLAYEQYF	TGTGCCTGGTCCGGTCAGGGGGTCTTAGCCTACGAGCAGTACTTC
TRBV27	few	15	TRBJ2-1	NA	CASSLTETPYNEQFF	TGTGCCAGCAGTTTGACGGAAACCCCCTACAATGAGCAGTTCTTC
TRBV30	many	16	TRBJ1-6	NA	CAWSSDRRQGDSPLHF	TGTGCCTGGAGTAGTGACAGGAGGCAGGGAGATTCACCCCTCCACTTT